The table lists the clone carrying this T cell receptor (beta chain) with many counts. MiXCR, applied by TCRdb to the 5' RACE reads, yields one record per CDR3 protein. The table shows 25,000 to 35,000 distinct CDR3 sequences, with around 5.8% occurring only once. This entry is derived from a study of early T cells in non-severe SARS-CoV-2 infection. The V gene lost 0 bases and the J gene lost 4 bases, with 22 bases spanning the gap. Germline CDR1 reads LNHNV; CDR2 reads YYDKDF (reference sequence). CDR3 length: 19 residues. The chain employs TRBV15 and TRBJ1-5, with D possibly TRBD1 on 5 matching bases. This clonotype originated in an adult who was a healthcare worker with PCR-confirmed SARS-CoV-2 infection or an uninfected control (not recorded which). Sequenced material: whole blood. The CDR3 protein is CATSRDPLYFVGENQPQHF. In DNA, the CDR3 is TGTGCCACCAGCAGAGATCCGCTGTATTTTGTGGGGGAGAATCAGCCCCAGCATTTT.